The sequence of this T cell receptor beta chain was determined in a study of CXCR3-negative and CXCR3-positive naive CD8 T cells. On this clonotype: Its antigen remains unidentified.

Identification of naive CD8+ T cells rested on CD45RO-CCR7+CD27+CD95- status. This CDR3 has 16 amino acids. The germline gives CDR1 SGDLS, CDR2 YYNGEE. Study observations and caveats: Hydrophobicity of TRB CDR3s was greater in CXCR3-positive naive cells than in CXCR3-negative naive cells. Fresh PBMCs went into most assays, and CXCR3 expression partly declined after cryopreservation. Naive CXCR3-positive and CXCR3-negative cells shared similar TRBV-TRBJ usage, unlike memory cells.

UMI-labeled TRB cDNA libraries were prepared by 5' RACE. TCRdb re-called the 5' RACE reads; every CDR3 protein appears as one record, without DNA. Its table lists some 150,000 distinct CDR3 sequences. V is TRBV9 and J is TRBJ2-1; the D call from TCRdb, TRBD1, cannot be confirmed without DNA. Sequencing was carried out using naive CXCR3+ CD8+ T cells from blood. Subset: CD45RO-CCR7+CD27+CD95- naive CD8+ T cells expressing CXCR3 (TNR3+). The TCR originated in a human donor in good health. Some clones in this sample may be carry-over from other donors' samples. The CDR3 loop reads CASSVGGGGSGDEQFF.